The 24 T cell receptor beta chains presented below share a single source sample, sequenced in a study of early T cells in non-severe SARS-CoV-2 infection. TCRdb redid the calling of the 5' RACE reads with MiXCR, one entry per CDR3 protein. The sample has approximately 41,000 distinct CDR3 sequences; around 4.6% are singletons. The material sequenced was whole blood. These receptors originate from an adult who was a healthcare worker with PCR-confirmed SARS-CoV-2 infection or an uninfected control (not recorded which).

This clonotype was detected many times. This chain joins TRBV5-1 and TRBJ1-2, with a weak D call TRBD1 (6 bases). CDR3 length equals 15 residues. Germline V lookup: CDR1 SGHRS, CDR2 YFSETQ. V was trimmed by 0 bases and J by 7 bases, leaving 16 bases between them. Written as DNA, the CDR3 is TGCGCCAGCAGCTTGGTACAGGGTTCCTTTCGTGGCTACACCTTC. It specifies CASSLVQGSFRGYTF.

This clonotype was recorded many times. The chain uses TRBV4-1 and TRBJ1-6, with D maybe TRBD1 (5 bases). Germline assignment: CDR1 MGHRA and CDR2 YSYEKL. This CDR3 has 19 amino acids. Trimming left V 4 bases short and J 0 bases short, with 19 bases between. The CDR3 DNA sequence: TGCGCCAGCAGCCTCCTTGGGGGACCGAAGGGCTCCTATAATTCACCCCTCCACTTT. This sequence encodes CASSLLGGPKGSYNSPLHF.

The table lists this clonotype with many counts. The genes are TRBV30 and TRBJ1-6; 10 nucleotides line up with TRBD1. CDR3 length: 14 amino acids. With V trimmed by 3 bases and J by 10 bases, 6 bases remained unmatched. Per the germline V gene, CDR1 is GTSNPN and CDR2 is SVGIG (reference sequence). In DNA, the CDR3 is TGTGCCTGGAGGGGGGACAGGGGCAACTCACCCCTCCACTTT. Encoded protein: CAWRGDRGNSPLHF.

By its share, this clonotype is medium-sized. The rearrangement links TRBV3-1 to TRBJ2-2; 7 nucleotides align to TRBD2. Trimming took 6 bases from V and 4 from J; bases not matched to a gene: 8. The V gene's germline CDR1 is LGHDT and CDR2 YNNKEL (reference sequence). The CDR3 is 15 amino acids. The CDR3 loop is CASRRGTGGTGELFF. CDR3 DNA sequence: TGTGCCAGCAGGCGGGGTACGGGAGGCACCGGGGAGCTGTTTTTT. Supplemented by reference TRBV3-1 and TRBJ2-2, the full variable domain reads DTAVSQTPKYLVTQMGNDKSIKCEQNLGHDTMYWYKQDSKKFLKIMFSYNNKELIINETVPNRFSPKSPDKAHLNLHINSLELGDSAVYFCASRRGTGGTGELFFGEGSRLTVL.

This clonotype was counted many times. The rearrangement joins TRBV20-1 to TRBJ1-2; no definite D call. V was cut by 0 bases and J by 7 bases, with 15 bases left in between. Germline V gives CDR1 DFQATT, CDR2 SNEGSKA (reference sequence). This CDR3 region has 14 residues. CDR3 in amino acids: CSARDSTSRGGYTF. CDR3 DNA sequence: TGCAGTGCTAGAGATTCAACCTCCCGAGGTGGCTACACCTTC.

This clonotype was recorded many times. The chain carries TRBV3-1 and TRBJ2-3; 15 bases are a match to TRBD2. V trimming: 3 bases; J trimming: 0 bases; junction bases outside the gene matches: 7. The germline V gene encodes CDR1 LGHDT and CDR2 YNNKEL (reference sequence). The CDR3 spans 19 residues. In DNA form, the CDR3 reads TGTGCCAGCAGCCACTCGGGGACTAGCGGGGGGACTAGCACAGATACGCAGTATTTT. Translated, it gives CASSHSGTSGGTSTDTQYF.

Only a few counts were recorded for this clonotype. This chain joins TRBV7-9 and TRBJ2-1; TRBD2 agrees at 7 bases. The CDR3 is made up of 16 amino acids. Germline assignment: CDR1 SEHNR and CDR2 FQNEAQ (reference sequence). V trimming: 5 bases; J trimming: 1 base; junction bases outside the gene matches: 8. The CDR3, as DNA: TGTGCCAGCAGCCCCTGGGGTAGCGGGTCCTACAATGAGCAGTTCTTC. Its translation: CASSPWGSGSYNEQFF.

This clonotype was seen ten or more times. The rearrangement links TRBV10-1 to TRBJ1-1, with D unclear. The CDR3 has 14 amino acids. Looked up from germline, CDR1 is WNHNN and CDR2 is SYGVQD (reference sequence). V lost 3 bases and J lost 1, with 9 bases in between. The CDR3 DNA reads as TGCGCCAGCAGTGACGGCGGTTCGAACACTGAAGCTTTCTTT. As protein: CASSDGGSNTEAFF.

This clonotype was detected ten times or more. CDR3 nucleotide sequence: TGTGCCAGCAGCCAAGCGGGGAGTGGCACAGATACGCAGTATTTT. Its protein product is CASSQAGSGTDTQYF. The chain uses TRBV4-2 and TRBJ2-3; D possibly corresponds to TRBD2 (5 bases). In germline, CDR1 is LGHNA, CDR2 YNFKEQ. There are 15 residues in the CDR3. Trimming took off 1 base at V and 1 base at J, with 9 bases between the two ends.

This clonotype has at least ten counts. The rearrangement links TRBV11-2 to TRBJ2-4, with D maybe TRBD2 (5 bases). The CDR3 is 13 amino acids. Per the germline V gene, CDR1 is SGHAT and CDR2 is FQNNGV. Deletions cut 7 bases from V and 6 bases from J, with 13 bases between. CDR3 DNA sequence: TGTGCCAGCACCCCCTCGGGGTTAAACATTCAGTACTTC. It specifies CASTPSGLNIQYF.

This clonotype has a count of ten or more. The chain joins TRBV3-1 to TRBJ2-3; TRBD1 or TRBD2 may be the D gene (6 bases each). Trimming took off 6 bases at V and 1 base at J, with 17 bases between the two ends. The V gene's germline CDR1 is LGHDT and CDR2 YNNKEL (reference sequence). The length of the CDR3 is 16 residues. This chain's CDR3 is CASSRGGQGRTDTQYF. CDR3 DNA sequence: TGTGCCAGCAGTCGAGGAGGGCAGGGGCGCACAGATACGCAGTATTTT.

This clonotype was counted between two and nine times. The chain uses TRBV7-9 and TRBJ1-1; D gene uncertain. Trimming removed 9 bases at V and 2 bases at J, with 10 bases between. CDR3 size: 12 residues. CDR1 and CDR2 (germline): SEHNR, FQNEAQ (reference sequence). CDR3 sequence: CASLVGNTEAFF. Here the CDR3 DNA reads TGTGCCAGTCTAGTGGGAAACACTGAAGCTTTCTTT. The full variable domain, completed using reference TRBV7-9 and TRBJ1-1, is DTGVSQNPRHKITKRGQNVTFRCDPISEHNRLYWYRQTLGQGPEFLTYFQNEAQLEKSRLLSDRFSAERPKGSFSTLEIQRTEQGDSAMYLCASLVGNTEAFFGQGTRLTVV.

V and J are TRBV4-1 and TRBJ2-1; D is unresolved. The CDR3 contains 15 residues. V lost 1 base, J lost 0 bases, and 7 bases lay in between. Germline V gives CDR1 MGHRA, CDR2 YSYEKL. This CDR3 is CASSQVGTSYNEQFF. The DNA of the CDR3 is TGCGCCAGCAGCCAAGTGGGCACCTCCTACAATGAGCAGTTCTTC.

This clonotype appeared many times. CDR3 in amino acids: CASSPNPGREKETQYF. The CDR3 region has the DNA TGTGCCAGCAGCCCTAACCCGGGACGCGAAAAAGAGACCCAGTACTTC. The chain couples TRBV7-9 to TRBJ2-5; D is perhaps TRBD1 or TRBD2 (5 bases each). Trimming took off 5 bases at V and 3 bases at J, with 19 bases between the two ends. CDR3 length: 16 residues. The germline V gene has CDR1 SEHNR and CDR2 FQNEAQ (reference sequence).

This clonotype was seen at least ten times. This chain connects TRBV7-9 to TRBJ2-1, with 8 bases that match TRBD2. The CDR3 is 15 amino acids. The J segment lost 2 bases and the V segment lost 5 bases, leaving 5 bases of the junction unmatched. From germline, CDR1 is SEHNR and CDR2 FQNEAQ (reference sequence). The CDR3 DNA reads TGTGCCAGCAGCCCTCCGGGGGGGGCCTACAATGAGCAGTTCTTC. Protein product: CASSPPGGAYNEQFF.

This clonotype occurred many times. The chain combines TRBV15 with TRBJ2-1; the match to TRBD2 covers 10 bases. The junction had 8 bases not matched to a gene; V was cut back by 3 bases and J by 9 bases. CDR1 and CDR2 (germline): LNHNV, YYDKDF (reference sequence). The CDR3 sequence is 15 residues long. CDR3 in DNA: TGTGCCACCAGCAGTCCAACTAGCGGGGTTTTTGAGCAGTTCTTC. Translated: CATSSPTSGVFEQFF.

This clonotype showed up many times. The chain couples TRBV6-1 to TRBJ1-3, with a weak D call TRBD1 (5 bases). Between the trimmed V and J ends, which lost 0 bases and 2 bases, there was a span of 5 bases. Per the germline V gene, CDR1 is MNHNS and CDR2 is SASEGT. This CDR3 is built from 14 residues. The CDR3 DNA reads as TGTGCCAGCAGTGAAGCGACAGCTGGAAACACCATATATTTT. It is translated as CASSEATAGNTIYF.

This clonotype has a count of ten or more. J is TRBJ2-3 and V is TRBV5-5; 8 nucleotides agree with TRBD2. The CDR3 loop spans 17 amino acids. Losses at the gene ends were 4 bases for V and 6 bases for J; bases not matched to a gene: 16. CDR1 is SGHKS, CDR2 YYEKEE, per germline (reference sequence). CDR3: CASSPTTGTRLTDTQYF. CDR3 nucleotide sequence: TGTGCCAGCAGCCCTACCACCGGGACTAGGTTAACGGATACGCAGTATTTT.

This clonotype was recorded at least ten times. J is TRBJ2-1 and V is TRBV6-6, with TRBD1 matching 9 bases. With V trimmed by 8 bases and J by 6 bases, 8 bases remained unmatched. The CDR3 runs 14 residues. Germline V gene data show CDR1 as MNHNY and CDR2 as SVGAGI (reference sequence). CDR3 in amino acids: CASGRPGQGNEQFF. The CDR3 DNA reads TGTGCCAGCGGACGACCGGGACAGGGCAATGAGCAGTTCTTC.

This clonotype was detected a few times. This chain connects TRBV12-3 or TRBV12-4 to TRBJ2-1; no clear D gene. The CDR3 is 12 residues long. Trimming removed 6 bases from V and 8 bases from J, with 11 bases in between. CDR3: CASSLSVDEQFF. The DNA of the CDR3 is TGTGCCAGCAGCCTGTCCGTCGATGAGCAGTTCTTC.

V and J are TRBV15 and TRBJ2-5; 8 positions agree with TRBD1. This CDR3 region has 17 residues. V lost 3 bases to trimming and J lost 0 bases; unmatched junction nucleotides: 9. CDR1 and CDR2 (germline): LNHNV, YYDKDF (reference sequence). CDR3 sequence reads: CATSSDRGWVNQETQYF. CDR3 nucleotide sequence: TGTGCCACCAGCAGTGACAGGGGTTGGGTGAACCAAGAGACCCAGTACTTC. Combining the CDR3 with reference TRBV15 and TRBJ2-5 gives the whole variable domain DAMVIQNPRYQVTQFGKPVTLSCSQTLNHNVMYWYQQKSSQAPKLLFHYYDKDFNNEADTPDNFQSRRPNTSFCFLDIRSPGLGDTAMYLCATSSDRGWVNQETQYFGPGTRLLVL.

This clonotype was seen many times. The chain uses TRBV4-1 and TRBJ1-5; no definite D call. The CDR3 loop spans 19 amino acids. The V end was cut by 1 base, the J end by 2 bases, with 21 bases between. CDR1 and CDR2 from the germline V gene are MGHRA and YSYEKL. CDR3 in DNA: TGCGCCAGCAGCCAAGTGCCTATGTTCGCTAAGGTCGGCAATCAGCCCCAGCATTTT. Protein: CASSQVPMFAKVGNQPQHF.

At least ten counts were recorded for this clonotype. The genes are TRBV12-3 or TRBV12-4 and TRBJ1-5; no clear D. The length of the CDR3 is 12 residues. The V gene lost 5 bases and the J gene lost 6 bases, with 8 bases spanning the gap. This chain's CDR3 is CASSRLSQPQHF. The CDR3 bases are TGTGCCAGCAGTAGACTGTCTCAGCCCCAGCATTTT.

The CDR3 coding sequence is TGTGCCAGCAGCTTAGGAGGGCTCGGCAATCAGCCCCAGCATTTT. Protein product: CASSLGGLGNQPQHF. The chain uses TRBV7-2 and TRBJ1-5; D unresolved. Germline V gives CDR1 SGHTA, CDR2 FQGNSA. The CDR3 has 15 residues. V gave up 1 base and J gave up 2 bases, with 9 bases separating them.